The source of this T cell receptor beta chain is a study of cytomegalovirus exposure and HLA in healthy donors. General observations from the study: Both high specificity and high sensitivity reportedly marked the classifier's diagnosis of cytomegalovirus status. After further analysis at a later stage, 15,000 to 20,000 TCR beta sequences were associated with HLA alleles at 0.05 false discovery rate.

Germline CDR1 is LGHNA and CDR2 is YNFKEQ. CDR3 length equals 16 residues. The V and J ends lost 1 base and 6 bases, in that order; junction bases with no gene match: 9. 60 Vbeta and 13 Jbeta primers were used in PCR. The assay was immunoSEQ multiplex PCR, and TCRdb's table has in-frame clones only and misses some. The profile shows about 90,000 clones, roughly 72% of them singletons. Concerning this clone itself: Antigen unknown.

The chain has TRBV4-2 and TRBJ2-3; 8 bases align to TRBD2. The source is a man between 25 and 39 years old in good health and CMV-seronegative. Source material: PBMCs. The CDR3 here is CASSQGGGRSGDTQYF. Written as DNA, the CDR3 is TGTGCCAGCAGCCAAGGGGGCGGGAGGAGTGGGGATACGCAGTATTTT.